The rows below give T cell receptor beta chains drawn from one sample of a study of chemoradiotherapy in HPV16-positive cancers. Produced via immunoSEQ multiplex PCR; TCRdb's table is partial and in-frame only. There are about 5,000 clones in the sample; 91% occur only once, and approximately 3% lies in the top ten. The source material was tumor tissue, sampled from a patient who underwent chemoradiotherapy. The receptors shown here come from a human donor with HPV-associated anogenital cancer. The CDR3 runs from the conserved cysteine through the conserved F or W. A D gene is named only where the DNA matches it firmly. Size values are once, few and many counts, or a class for expanded clones, and some rows have none.

clone_size | d_call | j_call | v_call | cdr3_aa | cdr3_nt
once | . | TRBJ1-5 | TRBV19 | CASRVVLRGNQPQHF | TGTGCCAGTAGGGTAGTCCTCCGGGGCAATCAGCCCCAGCATTTT
. | . | TRBJ1-5 | TRBV10-3 | CAISSGNQPQHF | TGTGCCATCAGCTCCGGCAATCAGCCCCAGCATTTT
. | . | TRBJ2-7 | TRBV6-5 | CASSYGSAKYEQYF | TGTGCCAGCAGTTACGGGTCAGCTAAGTACGAGCAGTACTTC
. | . | TRBJ2-1 | TRBV5-1 | CASSLEAGTGGHEQFF | TGCGCCAGCAGCTTGGAGGCGGGAACCGGGGGACATGAGCAGTTCTTC
. | . | TRBJ2-1 | TRBV9 | CASSVGGGAYNEQFF | TGTGCCAGCAGCGTAGGAGGAGGGGCCTACAATGAGCAGTTCTTC
. | TRBD1 | TRBJ2-7 | TRBV28 | CATMGTGGRGEQYF | TGTGCCACCATGGGGACAGGGGGGCGCGGTGAGCAGTACTTC
. | . | TRBJ1-1 | TRBV7-2 | CASSLATSGTEAFF | TGTGCCAGCAGCTTAGCTACGTCTGGTACTGAAGCTTTCTTT
. | . | TRBJ2-2 | TRBV6-5 | CASRRDIPTGELFF | TGTGCCAGCAGACGGGACATCCCCACCGGGGAGCTGTTTTTT
. | TRBD1 | TRBJ2-4 | TRBV19 | CASNHDRGSKNIQYF | TGTGCCAGTAACCACGACAGGGGGTCCAAAAACATTCAGTACTTC
. | TRBD1 | TRBJ1-3 | TRBV7-8 | CASSLRGPGNTIYF | TGTGCCAGCAGCTTGAGGGGGCCTGGAAACACCATATATTTT
. | . | TRBJ1-1 | TRBV6-4 | CASSEQGRTFF | TGTGCCAGCAGTGAACAAGGGAGGACTTTCTTT
. | . | TRBJ1-1 | TRBV7-2 | CASSLGRLNTEAFF | TGTGCCAGCAGCTTAGGCCGGCTGAACACTGAAGCTTTCTTT
. | . | TRBJ2-2 | TRBV19 | CASAGSDTGELFF | TGTGCCAGTGCCGGGAGCGACACCGGGGAGCTGTTTTTT
once | TRBD1 | TRBJ2-7 | TRBV11-2 | CASSFRGRVFDEQYF | TGTGCCAGCAGCTTCAGGGGGCGCGTATTCGACGAGCAGTACTTC
. | . | TRBJ2-2 | TRBV6-5 | CASSYSAGRNTGELFF | TGTGCCAGCAGTTACTCGGCAGGGCGGAACACCGGGGAGCTGTTTTTT